This TCR beta chain came from a study of PD-L1 blockade in urothelial cancer. The wider study: The study recovered a median of about 150,000 T cells per blood sample.

Between 1 and 8 samples per patient were obtained, pretreatment and on-treatment. Profiled with immunoSEQ multiplex PCR; TCRdb holds only in-frame clones, not every one. The sample carries roughly 50,000 clones, about 85% recorded once. CDR1 and CDR2 from the germline V gene are MNHEY and SMNVEV (reference sequence). CDR3 size: 12 residues. The J segment lost 8 bases and the V segment lost 4 bases, leaving 4 bases of the junction unmatched. The chain combines TRBV27 with TRBJ1-2; 7 bases are shared with TRBD1. The clonotype originates from a man aged 55-75 years with urothelial cancer. The input for sequencing was PBMCs, taken around atezolizumab (anti-PD-L1) treatment. In DNA, the CDR3 is TGTGCCAGCAGTTCAGGGGGAAGGGGCTACACCTTC. Encoded protein: CASSSGGRGYTF.